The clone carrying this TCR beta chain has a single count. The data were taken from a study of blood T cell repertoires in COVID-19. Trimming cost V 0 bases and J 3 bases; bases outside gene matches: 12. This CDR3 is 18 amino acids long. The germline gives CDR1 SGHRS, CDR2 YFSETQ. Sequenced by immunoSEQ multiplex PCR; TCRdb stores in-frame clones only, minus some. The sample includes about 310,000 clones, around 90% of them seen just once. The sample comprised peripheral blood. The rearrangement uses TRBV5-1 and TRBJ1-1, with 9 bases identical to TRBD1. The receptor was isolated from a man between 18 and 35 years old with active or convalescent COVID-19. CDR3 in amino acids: CASSLVPRTGVLYTEAFF. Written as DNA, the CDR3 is TGCGCCAGCAGCTTGGTCCCTAGGACAGGGGTTCTTTACACTGAAGCTTTCTTT.